This T cell receptor beta chain appears in the sequencing data of a study of metastatic and nonmetastatic thyroid tumors. TCRdb reanalyzed the PCR reads with MiXCR. The sample lists some 26,000 clones, 20% to 25% seen once, with 4.4% in the top ten. Nobody among the patients had been given any treatment before thyroid surgery. The CDR3 has 13 residues. Trimming at V came to 7 bases and at J to 8 bases, leaving 6 bases not matched to a gene. Germline-derived CDR1 and CDR2 are SNHLY and FYNNEI. The V gene is TRBV2, the J gene TRBJ1-2; 11 bases are a match to TRBD1. This sequence was found in a female donor with papillary thyroid cancer or a benign thyroid nodule (not recorded which). Some clones in this sample may be carry-over from other donors' samples. Sequencing input: adjacent normal tissue. CDR3 residues: CASKMGTGGGYTF. The DNA for the CDR3 is TGTGCCAGCAAGATGGGGACAGGGGGAGGCTACACCTTC.